The 18 T cell receptor beta chains presented below share a single source sample, sequenced in a study of T-cell reconstitution after alpha-beta-depleted transplantation in children. During its preparation, the TCRbeta library received unique molecular identifiers. MiXCR, applied by TCRdb to the PCR reads, yields one record per CDR3 protein. The top ten hold 0.65% to 0.9% of the sample, which has around 670,000 distinct CDR3 sequences, less than 15% seen once. Sequenced material: PBMCs, taken before TCRalphabeta/CD19-depleted stem cell transplant. The receptors come from a girl aged 2 to 9 with congenital amegakaryocytic thrombocytopenia, due to receive a stem cell transplant.

This clonotype has a handful of counts. The chain has TRBV20-1 and TRBJ2-7, with a tentative D call TRBD2 (6 bases). The V gene's germline CDR1 is DFQATT and CDR2 SNEGSKA (reference sequence). This CDR3 is built from 12 residues. Here the CDR3 reads CSSRDSNYEQYF. The DNA of the CDR3 is TGCAGCAGTCGGGACTCTAACTACGAGCAGTACTTC.

Note on this clonotype: Its ends do not fully match the called genes, so a read error is possible. V gene TRBV3-1 combines with J gene TRBJ2-2; tentative D call: TRBD1 (6 bases). This CDR3 region has 15 residues. CDR1 and CDR2 (germline): LGHDT, YNNKEL (reference sequence). The CDR3 DNA is TGTGCCAGCAGCCAGGGGGCTGCGAACACCGGGGAGCTGCTTTTT. Amino acid sequence: CASSQGAANTGELLF.

The chain is built from TRBV20-1 and TRBJ2-7; 10 bases are a match to TRBD2. V lost 0 bases and J lost 2; bases outside the gene matches: 7. Germline CDR1 reads DFQATT; CDR2 reads SNEGSKA (reference sequence). The CDR3 has 16 amino acids. Here the CDR3 DNA reads TGCAGTGCTAGAGATATGAGCGGGAGGGGAACCTACGAGCAGTACTTC. It translates to CSARDMSGRGTYEQYF.

This clonotype was counted at least ten times. The V gene is TRBV5-1, the J gene TRBJ2-3, with D unresolved. Germline assignment: CDR1 SGHRS and CDR2 YFSETQ. The ends were cut back, 0 bases at V and 4 bases at J, with 9 bases in the middle. CDR3 length: 14 amino acids. CDR3 coding DNA: TGCGCCAGCAGCTTGGGACGGGCCCCAGATACGCAGTATTTT. Its protein is CASSLGRAPDTQYF.

This clonotype was found many times. The V call is TRBV6-2 or TRBV6-3, the J call TRBJ2-1; TRBD1 is a possible D gene (6 bases). There are 15 residues in the CDR3. Trimming took 7 bases from V and 5 from J, leaving 18 bases between them. The germline CDR1 and CDR2 sequences are MNHEY and SVGEGT. CDR3 DNA: TGTGCCAGCAACCCAGGGGCGTCGGACCACAATGAGCAGTTCTTC. Its protein product is CASNPGASDHNEQFF.

This clonotype was seen repeatedly, ten times or more. The chain carries TRBV20-1 and TRBJ2-3; D may be TRBD1 (6 bases). Trimming removed 1 base at V and 8 bases at J, with 19 bases between. This CDR3 has 15 amino acids. Germline V gene data show CDR1 as DFQATT and CDR2 as SNEGSKA (reference sequence). Here the CDR3 DNA reads TGCAGTGCTAGAGTGGACAGCCACCCGCCGGGTACGCAGTATTTT. It translates to CSARVDSHPPGTQYF.

This clonotype has ten or more counts. The chain is built from TRBV11-2 and TRBJ2-1; D may be TRBD2 (5 bases). Trimming stripped 5 bases from V and 8 bases from J, with 13 bases between. The CDR3 has 13 residues. Germline CDR1 reads SGHAT; CDR2 reads FQNNGV. The CDR3 DNA follows: TGTGCCAGCAGCCTAGCAGTCCCCCATGAGCAGTTCTTC. Protein: CASSLAVPHEQFF.

This clonotype was found many times. The chain carries TRBV5-6 and TRBJ2-5; D may be TRBD2 (5 bases). Germline values: CDR1 SGHDT, CDR2 YYEEEE. Trimming took 7 bases from V and 5 from J, leaving 12 bases between them. The CDR3 extends over 12 amino acids. The CDR3 is CASGEKSETQYF. As DNA, the CDR3 is TGTGCCAGCGGGGAGAAGAGTGAGACCCAGTACTTC. Drawing the rest from reference TRBV5-6 and TRBJ2-5, the complete variable domain is DAGVTQSPTHLIKTRGQQVTLRCSPKSGHDTVSWYQQALGQGPQFIFQYYEEEERQRGNFPDRFSGHQFPNYSSELNVNALLLGDSALYLCASGEKSETQYFGPGTRLLVL.

This clonotype appeared many times. V usage is TRBV11-2 and J usage is TRBJ1-2, with D hard to call. Germline values: CDR1 SGHAT, CDR2 FQNNGV. The CDR3 totals 13 residues. The germline V and J ends were trimmed by 2 bases and 2 bases, with 6 bases remaining between them. CDR3 region: CASSLNLNYGYTF. In nucleotides, the CDR3 is TGTGCCAGCAGCTTAAACCTAAACTATGGCTACACCTTC.

This clonotype has a count of ten or more. The gene calls are TRBV10-3 and TRBJ2-1; 9 nucleotides agree with TRBD2. Germline CDR1 ENHRY, CDR2 SYGVKD. CDR3 length equals 15 residues. Trimming cost V 4 bases and J 8 bases; bases outside gene matches: 9. CDR3 coding DNA: TGTGCCATCAGTGGGGGCCTAGCGGGGCGGCATGAGCAGTTCTTC. Protein product: CAISGGLAGRHEQFF.

The table lists this clonotype with many counts. This sequence joins TRBV11-1 and TRBJ1-3; maybe TRBD1 (5 bases). Trimming removed 8 bases at V and 0 bases at J, with 23 bases between. Germline V gene data show CDR1 as SGHAT and CDR2 as FQDESV (reference sequence). The CDR3 spans 18 residues. The DNA of the CDR3 is TGTGCCAGCTCGGTAATCCAAGACGGGGGGTTCTCTGGAAACACCATATATTTT. Encoded protein: CASSVIQDGGFSGNTIYF.

This clonotype was seen at least ten times. The chain links TRBV11-2 to TRBJ2-1, with 8 bases fitting TRBD2. The CDR3 contains 12 residues. V shed 4 bases and J 8 bases; nucleotides not matched to a gene: 1. Germline lookup yields CDR1 SGHAT and CDR2 FQNNGV. Here the CDR3 DNA reads TGTGCCAGCAGCTGGACTAGCTATGAGCAGTTCTTC. This codes for CASSWTSYEQFF.

Only a few counts were recorded for this clonotype. The rearrangement links TRBV6-5 to TRBJ2-7; D may correspond to TRBD1 or TRBD2 (5 bases each). CDR1 and CDR2 from the germline V gene are MNHEY and SVGAGI. V was pared by 0 bases and J by 2 bases, with 11 bases between. The CDR3 consists of 15 residues. Here the CDR3 DNA reads TGTGCCAGCAGTTACTCTTCCAGGGAGACCTACGAGCAGTACTTC. It codes for CASSYSSRETYEQYF.

This clonotype was found many times. J is TRBJ2-7 and V is TRBV7-9; 8 bases align to TRBD1. Germline loops: CDR1 SEHNR, CDR2 FQNEAQ (reference sequence). Losses at the gene ends were 5 bases for V and 3 bases for J; bases not matched to a gene: 9. The CDR3 extends over 15 amino acids. The CDR3 nucleotides read TGTGCCAGCAGCACTACGAGGACAGGGAACTACGAGCAGTACTTC. This encodes CASSTTRTGNYEQYF. Together with reference TRBV7-9 and TRBJ2-7, the CDR3 gives the full variable domain: DTGVSQNPRHKITKRGQNVTFRCDPISEHNRLYWYRQTLGQGPEFLTYFQNEAQLEKSRLLSDRFSAERPKGSFSTLEIQRTEQGDSAMYLCASSTTRTGNYEQYFGPGTRLTVT.

This chain connects TRBV5-1 to TRBJ1-2; the match to TRBD1 covers 9 bases. The V and J ends lost 4 bases and 6 bases, in that order; junction bases with no gene match: 7. Germline values: CDR1 SGHRS, CDR2 YFSETQ. This CDR3 contains 14 residues. CDR3 amino acids: CASSLDRGGHGYTF. In DNA form, the CDR3 reads TGCGCCAGCAGCCTGGACAGGGGCGGGCATGGCTACACCTTC.

This clonotype was found many times. The chain combines TRBV11-2 with TRBJ2-3; D gene uncertain. Germline V gene data show CDR1 as SGHAT and CDR2 as FQNNGV. The CDR3 spans 13 residues. V lost 6 bases, J lost 5 bases, and 12 bases lay in between. The CDR3 region has the DNA TGTGCCAGCAGATCCCCCCCCGGAGATACGCAGTATTTT. Translated, it gives CASRSPPGDTQYF.

This clonotype occurred many times. The V and J genes are TRBV29-1 and TRBJ2-3; a possible D gene is TRBD1 (6 bases). The CDR3 is 13 amino acids. Trimming took 4 bases from V and 4 from J, leaving 12 bases between them. Germline CDR1 and CDR2: SQVTM and ANQGSEA. CDR3 protein: CSVVQGYADTQYF. Here the CDR3 DNA reads TGCAGCGTTGTACAGGGCTACGCAGATACGCAGTATTTT.

This clonotype was counted a few times. The chain has TRBV12-3 or TRBV12-4 and TRBJ1-2, with D possibly TRBD1 on 6 matching bases. The length of the CDR3 is 16 residues. The germline V and J ends were trimmed by 6 bases and 6 bases, with 23 bases remaining between them. The CDR3 DNA reads TGTGCCAGCAGCACCCTCACAGGGCTGTCCGTGGATGGCTACACCTTC. It specifies CASSTLTGLSVDGYTF.